Sequencing of this TCR beta chain was carried out in a study of lymphopenia after photon versus proton radiotherapy (dated by TCRdb to the late 2010s). Regarding the study in general: In patients with gastrointestinal tumors who developed high-grade lymphopenia, the study compared the immunological effects of photon radiation therapy with those of proton radiation therapy. The goal of the study was to describe how the two radiation modalities differ in their effects on the immune system. A cohort of 20 patients with gastrointestinal tumors who received either photon or proton therapy and subsequently developed lymphopenia was included.

In regard to this clone: There is no known antigen for this receptor. No base quality information exists; no much larger clone differs at one position.

Library preparation employed the immunoSEQ multiplex PCR assay. T cell repertoires were profiled by deep sequencing of rearranged TCR beta loci, alongside multiparametric flow cytometry. What TCRdb holds here is the immuneACCESS table cut down to in-frame rearrangements. Part of the clones is not present; checked against another copy, under half of the missing clones reflect an unresolved V gene, and the others are unexplained. The sample table shows some 64,000 clones, and about nine tenths are seen once. Roughly 13% of the sample is taken by the ten largest. Here is what the overall study found, with its caveats: Once the lymphocyte count had reached its nadir, the repertoires of photon-treated patients showed oligoclonal expansion, particularly of CD8+ Temra cells, and this expansion drove the decline in diversity. During treatment, patients who received photon therapy lost naive T cells and TCR diversity and gained effector/memory populations, whereas patients who received proton therapy remained relatively stable. The survival association was assessed only in patients who died, and the authors presented better survival with proton therapy as a possibility rather than a demonstrated result. Across the cohort, an inverse correlation was found between a larger post-nadir drop in TCR diversity and overall survival time among patients who died.

The CDR3, cysteine through phenylalanine, is 15 amino acids long. Just CDR3 DNA is preserved here, 45 bases in frame from base 1. CDR1 MNHNS and CDR2 SASEGT are derived from the germline V gene. The junction carries 18 bases between V and J, which are trimmed by 2 bases and 8 bases respectively. The rearrangement joined TRBV6-1 to TRBJ1-2, and possibly TRBD1, on 5 matching bases. This specimen consisted of peripheral blood, obtained from a patient treated with proton-based radiotherapy. The TCR comes from a man of 80 years or more with esophageal cancer. DNA sequence: TGTGCCAGCAGTGAAAGGGGAGAAGCGGGGAGAGGCTACACCTTC. Translated, it reads CASSERGEAGRGYTF.